These T cell receptor beta chains were read from a single sample in a study of T cell changes during pregnancy in multiple sclerosis. TCRdb's table, derived via immunoSEQ multiplex PCR, lists solely in-frame clones and lacks some. This sample has about 100,000 clones; around 92% occur once, and the top ten carry 3% to 3.5%. Sequencing was performed on peripheral blood, taken in the second trimester of pregnancy. Receptors originate from a female donor with multiple sclerosis, enrolled in a pregnancy study. Both conserved end residues are part of each CDR3. The D gene is left open where the match is weak. Rows give clone size only sometimes, using once, few, many, or a class for an expanded clone.

J: TRBJ2-2; size: .; V: TRBV15; D: TRBD2; DNA: TGTGCCACCAGCATCCTAGCGGGAGGCGGCGGGGAGCTGTTTTTT; CDR3: CATSILAGGGGELFF
J: TRBJ1-1; size: .; V: TRBV6-5; D: .; DNA: TGTGCCATAGGACAGACAAGTTTGAACACTGAAGCTTTCTTT; CDR3: CAIGQTSLNTEAFF
J: TRBJ1-1; size: .; V: TRBV6-1; D: TRBD1; DNA: TGTGCCAGCAGTGAGGTAGGGGGCGCTTTCTTT; CDR3: CASSEVGGAFF
J: TRBJ2-1; size: .; V: TRBV5-1; D: TRBD2; DNA: TGCGCCAGCAGCGCGGGACTAGCGGGAGGAAATGAGCAGTTCTTC; CDR3: CASSAGLAGGNEQFF
J: TRBJ1-5; size: .; V: TRBV28; D: TRBD1; DNA: TGTGCCAGCAGCTCCACAGGGGACAATCAGCCCCAGCATTTT; CDR3: CASSSTGDNQPQHF
J: TRBJ1-2; size: .; V: TRBV2; D: .; DNA: TGTGCCAGCACTACTCTTCTAAAGTATGGCTACACCTTC; CDR3: CASTTLLKYGYTF
J: TRBJ2-1; size: .; V: TRBV10-2; D: TRBD2; DNA: TGCGCCAGCAGTGATCTAGCGGGAGATGCTTCGTATGAGCAGTTCTTC; CDR3: CASSDLAGDASYEQFF
J: TRBJ2-7; size: .; V: TRBV27; D: TRBD2; DNA: TGTGCCAGCAATCTTATAGCGGGACAAAGCCCATACGAGCAGTACTTC; CDR3: CASNLIAGQSPYEQYF
J: TRBJ1-2; size: .; V: TRBV6-5; D: TRBD1; DNA: TGTGCCAGCAGTTACGCCGGGACAGTAGTTAATGGTGGCTACACCTTC; CDR3: CASSYAGTVVNGGYTF
J: TRBJ1-5; size: .; V: TRBV6-5; D: .; DNA: TGTGCCAGCAGCCCGACCGGGAGAGAGCCCCAGCATTTT; CDR3: CASSPTGREPQHF
J: TRBJ1-1; size: .; V: TRBV30; D: .; DNA: TGTGCCTGGGGGGGCTTGGGGACTGAAGCTTTCTTT; CDR3: CAWGGLGTEAFF
J: TRBJ2-7; size: .; V: TRBV30; D: TRBD1; DNA: TGTGCCTGGAGTGTAGATGCAGGGGGATACGAGCAGTACTTC; CDR3: CAWSVDAGGYEQYF
J: TRBJ2-7; size: .; V: TRBV18; D: .; DNA: TGTGCCAGCTCACCACCGGCAGGAGGGAACGAGCAGTACTTC; CDR3: CASSPPAGGNEQYF
J: TRBJ2-1; size: .; V: TRBV10-3; D: .; DNA: TGTGCCATCAGTGAGTCAGGAAGCGGGCTGAACAATGAGCAGTTCTTC; CDR3: CAISESGSGLNNEQFF
J: TRBJ1-3; size: .; V: TRBV11-2; D: .; DNA: TGTGCCAGCAGCCCCCGGACCGTGGGAGCTGGAAACACCATATATTTT; CDR3: CASSPRTVGAGNTIYF
J: TRBJ2-1; size: .; V: TRBV2; D: TRBD1; DNA: TGTGCCAGCAAACCGGGACAGGGGTCCCTAAATGAGCAGTTCTTC; CDR3: CASKPGQGSLNEQFF
J: TRBJ1-5; size: few; V: TRBV19; D: .; DNA: TGTGCCAGTACCCCGAGGCGACCGATAGATCAGCCCCAGCATTTT; CDR3: CASTPRRPIDQPQHF
J: TRBJ2-7; size: .; V: TRBV9; D: .; DNA: TGTGCCAGCAGCGTCTCACAGACCAACTACGAGCAGTACTTC; CDR3: CASSVSQTNYEQYF
J: TRBJ2-6; size: .; V: TRBV7-9; D: .; DNA: TGTGCCAGCAACCCCTTGCGGGGGCGCGTGTCTGGGGCCAACGTCCTGACTTTC; CDR3: CASNPLRGRVSGANVLTF
J: TRBJ2-2; size: once; V: TRBV11-2; D: TRBD1; DNA: TGTGCCAGCAGCTCCCAGGGGGCGACTGGCGGGGAGCTGTTTTTT; CDR3: CASSSQGATGGELFF
J: TRBJ2-5; size: once; V: TRBV7-2; D: TRBD1; DNA: TGTGCCAGCAGCCGCCCGGGACAGCCCCACCAAGAGACCCAGTACTTC; CDR3: CASSRPGQPHQETQYF
J: TRBJ1-4; size: .; V: TRBV7-2; D: .; DNA: TGTGCCAGCAGTCTCAGTACAGGGTACAATGAAAAACTGTTTTTT; CDR3: CASSLSTGYNEKLFF
J: TRBJ1-5; size: .; V: TRBV27; D: .; DNA: TGTGCCAGCAGTTTCTATAATCAGCCCCAGCATTTT; CDR3: CASSFYNQPQHF
J: TRBJ1-3; size: .; V: TRBV5-1; D: .; DNA: TGCGCCAGCAGTTCTTGGGCTACAGGGTTCGGAAACACCATATATTTT; CDR3: CASSSWATGFGNTIYF
J: TRBJ2-6; size: .; V: TRBV27; D: .; DNA: TGTGCCAGCAGTTTCGGTAGTATACCCTCTGGGGCCAACGTCCTGACTTTC; CDR3: CASSFGSIPSGANVLTF
J: TRBJ2-6; size: .; V: TRBV9; D: .; DNA: TGTGCCAGCAGCGTAGCCATCTCTGGGGCCAACGTCCTGACTTTC; CDR3: CASSVAISGANVLTF
J: TRBJ1-1; size: few; V: TRBV6-5; D: TRBD1; DNA: TGTGCCAGCAGTTTCGGACAGGGGAACACTGAAGCTTTCTTT; CDR3: CASSFGQGNTEAFF
J: TRBJ2-5; size: few; V: TRBV15; D: TRBD2; DNA: TGTGCCACCAGCAGGGCTAGCGGGAGGGGTCGGGAGACCCAGTACTTC; CDR3: CATSRASGRGRETQYF
J: TRBJ1-2; size: .; V: TRBV6-5; D: TRBD1; DNA: TGTGCCAGCAGTTTCGGGACAGACTATGGCTACACCTTC; CDR3: CASSFGTDYGYTF
J: TRBJ2-1; size: .; V: TRBV4-2; D: .; DNA: TGTGCCAGCAGCCAAGCTCGGGCGGGTGGGAGCTCCTACAATGAGCAGTTCTTC; CDR3: CASSQARAGGSSYNEQFF
J: TRBJ2-3; size: once; V: TRBV21-1; D: .; DNA: TGTGCCAGCAGCAAAGAACGGGGGACTAGCGGGAGTGATACGCAGTATTTT; CDR3: CASSKERGTSGSDTQYF
J: TRBJ2-1; size: few; V: TRBV27; D: TRBD2; DNA: TGTGCCAGCAGGACTAGCGGGAGTATCTACAATGAGCAGTTCTTC; CDR3: CASRTSGSIYNEQFF
J: TRBJ2-1; size: .; V: TRBV5-1; D: .; DNA: TGCGCCAGCAGCCTACTCCTTACAACGACTAGAAGCCAGTTCTTC; CDR3: CASSLLLTTTRSQFF
J: TRBJ2-3; size: .; V: TRBV19; D: .; DNA: TGTGCCAGTAGTATAACAGCAGATACGCAGTATTTT; CDR3: CASSITADTQYF
J: TRBJ2-1; size: .; V: TRBV28; D: TRBD2; DNA: TGTGCCAGCAGTTTCTTTGGCGGGAGGTATTACAATGAGCAGTTCTTC; CDR3: CASSFFGGRYYNEQFF
J: TRBJ2-3; size: .; V: TRBV7-3; D: .; DNA: TGTGCCAGCAGCAAGGACGGGAGTTTGACAGATACGCAGTATTTT; CDR3: CASSKDGSLTDTQYF
J: TRBJ2-5; size: .; V: TRBV2; D: .; DNA: TGTGCCAGCAGAAGGGGGTCGAGGGTTCAAGAGACCCAGTACTTC; CDR3: CASRRGSRVQETQYF
J: TRBJ2-5; size: .; V: TRBV5-4; D: TRBD2; DNA: TGTGCCAGCAGCCCGGGACTAGCGGGAAGCCTCCAAGAGACCCAGTACTTC; CDR3: CASSPGLAGSLQETQYF
J: TRBJ1-5; size: many; V: TRBV7-2; D: TRBD1; DNA: TGTGCCAGCAGCCGGACAGGGGGCGGCAATCAGCCCCAGCATTTT; CDR3: CASSRTGGGNQPQHF
J: TRBJ1-5; size: .; V: TRBV15; D: .; DNA: TGTGCCACCAGCAGACCCACATGGGAGACGCGGAGTCAGCCCCAGCATTTT; CDR3: CATSRPTWETRSQPQHF
J: TRBJ2-5; size: .; V: TRBV9; D: .; DNA: TGTGCCAGCAGCGTATTGGGGGGATTCGGAGAGACCCAGTACTTC; CDR3: CASSVLGGFGETQYF
J: TRBJ2-2; size: .; V: TRBV2; D: .; DNA: TGTGCCAGCAAGGACACTCAGAACACCGGGGAGCTGTTTTTT; CDR3: CASKDTQNTGELFF
J: TRBJ1-2; size: .; V: TRBV4-1; D: .; DNA: TGCGCCAGCAGCCAAGGGCCAGGGAGGGTAGACTATGGCTACACCTTC; CDR3: CASSQGPGRVDYGYTF
J: TRBJ1-3; size: .; V: TRBV6-6; D: .; DNA: TGTGCCAGCAGTTTTCAGGACATTGTCAACGGAAACACCATATATTTT; CDR3: CASSFQDIVNGNTIYF
J: TRBJ2-3; size: once; V: TRBV18; D: .; DNA: TGTGCCAGCTCGCATTTACAGGGTGGGACCACAGATACGCAGTATTTT; CDR3: CASSHLQGGTTDTQYF